A single sample gave rise to the 29 T cell receptor beta chains below, sequenced in a study of T-cell reconstitution after alpha-beta-depleted transplantation in children (dated by TCRdb to the mid-2010s). The library relied on PCR. The sequencer was an Illumina HiSeq 2500. TCR libraries were prepared with molecular barcoding, using unique molecular identifiers to normalize TCRbeta repertoire quantification. TCRdb passed the public sequencing reads through fastp at Q25 and MiXCR, retaining productive beta sequences. CDR3 protein sequences are deduplicated, and each keeps its most common genes and DNA. Present in this sample are 450,000 to 500,000 distinct CDR3 sequences, around 12% of which were seen just once. The ten largest clones capture more than 5.5% of the sample. The sample in question was PBMCs from the stem cell graft donor, obtained from the stem cell graft. These receptors originate from a human donor who donated a stem cell graft to a child with combined immunodeficiency.

The chain links TRBV6-2 or TRBV6-3 to TRBJ2-2; 7 bases are shared with TRBD1. The CDR3 has 14 residues. After removal of 8 bases from V and 6 bases from J, the junction contained 9 bases not matched to a gene. Germline-derived CDR1 and CDR2 are MNHEY and SVGEGT. The CDR3 loop is CASGKGAGAGELFF. Here the CDR3 DNA reads TGTGCCAGCGGAAAGGGGGCAGGGGCCGGGGAGCTGTTTTTT.

This clonotype was picked up many times. The chain links TRBV20-1 to TRBJ2-1, with D perhaps TRBD2 (5 bases). Germline CDR1 and CDR2: DFQATT and SNEGSKA (reference sequence). The V gene lost 1 base and the J gene lost 6 bases, with 10 bases spanning the gap. The length of the CDR3 is 13 residues. The CDR3 region is CSARVVSGNEQFF. CDR3 sequence (DNA): TGCAGTGCTAGAGTAGTAAGCGGCAATGAGCAGTTCTTC.

The CDR3 reads CASSFGTGILHEQYF. The CDR3 DNA reads TGTGCCAGCAGTTTTGGGACAGGGATTCTTCACGAGCAGTACTTC. The V call is TRBV12-3 or TRBV12-4, the J call TRBJ2-7, with TRBD1 matching over 9 bases. CDR3 length: 15 amino acids. V shed 3 bases and J 5 bases; nucleotides not matched to a gene: 8.

This clonotype was counted ten times or more. The rearrangement links TRBV27 to TRBJ2-3; the match to TRBD2 covers 7 bases. The germline CDR1 and CDR2 sequences are MNHEY and SMNVEV (reference sequence). CDR3 length: 15 residues. The junction had 9 bases not matched to a gene; V was cut back by 7 bases and J by 2 bases. This CDR3 reads CASTTGGHSTDTQYF. The CDR3 nucleotides are TGTGCCAGCACCACGGGAGGTCACTCCACAGATACGCAGTATTTT.

The chain links TRBV18 to TRBJ1-1; possibly TRBD1 for D (5 bases). V gave up 1 base and J gave up 4 bases, with 10 bases separating them. The CDR3 consists of 14 residues. The germline CDR1 and CDR2 sequences are KGHSH and LQKENI. The chain's CDR3 is CASSPLGAGTEAFF. CDR3 sequence (DNA): TGTGCCAGCTCACCACTAGGGGCGGGCACTGAAGCTTTCTTT.

This clonotype was seen more than once but under ten times. This chain links TRBV6-4 with TRBJ2-1; TRBD2 is a possible D gene (6 bases). The CDR3 is 15 residues long. The V gene's germline CDR1 is MRHNA and CDR2 SNTAGT. V lost 2 bases to trimming and J lost 0 bases, with 8 bases between them. CDR3 in DNA: TGTGCCAGCAGTGACGACGGGAGCTCCTACAATGAGCAGTTCTTC. Protein: CASSDDGSSYNEQFF.

The chain uses TRBV19 and TRBJ2-7; 8 bases agree with TRBD1. Germline assignment: CDR1 LNHDA and CDR2 SQIVND (reference sequence). CDR3 size: 16 residues. Unmatched junction bases numbered 8, after V lost 2 bases and J lost 2 bases. The CDR3 DNA reads TGTGCCAGTAGTATAATCTTCGGACAGGGAGCCTACGAGCAGTACTTC. Translated: CASSIIFGQGAYEQYF.

The chain employs TRBV7-2 and TRBJ2-2; no definite D call. Germline loops: CDR1 SGHTA, CDR2 FQGNSA. V shed 0 bases and J shed 5 bases, with 10 bases lying between them. The CDR3 totals 15 residues. CDR3 loop: CASSLARAYTGELFF. Written as DNA, the CDR3 is TGTGCCAGCAGCTTAGCTCGGGCCTATACCGGGGAGCTGTTTTTT.

The gene calls are TRBV18 and TRBJ2-1; perhaps TRBD1 as D (5 bases). Germline V gives CDR1 KGHSH, CDR2 LQKENI. Trimming removed 3 bases from V and 5 bases from J, with 14 bases in between. The CDR3 consists of 15 residues. The CDR3 is CASSPIQLRDNEQFF. The DNA for the CDR3 is TGTGCCAGCTCACCGATTCAACTCAGGGACAATGAGCAGTTCTTC.

The genes are TRBV7-3 and TRBJ2-6, with D perhaps TRBD1 (5 bases). Per the germline V gene, CDR1 is SGHTA and CDR2 is FQGTGA. Trimming pared 2 bases from V and 1 base from J, leaving 9 bases between. This CDR3 is 16 amino acids long. The CDR3 region is CASSLRAGSGANVLTF. In DNA form, the CDR3 reads TGTGCCAGCAGCTTACGAGCAGGGTCTGGGGCCAACGTCCTGACTTTC.

This chain joins TRBV30 and TRBJ2-7; D is perhaps TRBD2 (7 bases). V gave up 3 bases and J gave up 1 base, with 13 bases separating them. CDR1 GTSNPN and CDR2 SVGIG come from the germline V gene (reference sequence). This CDR3 region has 14 residues. CDR3 residues: CAWRGGARSYEQYF. The CDR3 DNA reads TGTGCCTGGAGGGGGGGGGCTCGTTCCTACGAGCAGTACTTC.

With respect to this clonotype: A read error is possible here, since a much larger clone lies one base away. CDR3 bases: TGTGGCAGCAGCCCTAACCTCTGGGAGCAGTACTTC. It translates to CGSSPNLWEQYF. V usage is TRBV12-3 or TRBV12-4 and J usage is TRBJ2-7; D is undetermined. The CDR3 is 12 amino acids.

This clonotype was detected a few times. The chain uses TRBV7-8 and TRBJ1-6, with 7 nucleotides matching TRBD1. The V gene's germline CDR1 is SGHVS and CDR2 FQNEAQ. The CDR3 extends over 17 amino acids. J gave up 3 bases and V 4 bases, and 9 bases lay outside the gene matches. The CDR3 protein is CASSSHRDRFYNSPLHF. The CDR3 nucleotides are TGTGCCAGCAGCTCTCACCGGGACAGATTCTATAATTCACCCCTCCACTTT.

The chain has TRBV15 and TRBJ2-3; tentatively, D is TRBD1 (6 bases). This CDR3 contains 17 residues. CDR1 is LNHNV, CDR2 YYDKDF, per germline (reference sequence). The V end was cut by 0 bases, the J end by 5 bases, with 18 bases between. CDR3 residues: CATSRDSRVGAKDTQYF. The CDR3 DNA sequence: TGTGCCACCAGCAGAGATTCCCGAGTGGGGGCGAAAGATACGCAGTATTTT.

This clonotype was detected a few times. The V gene is TRBV12-3 or TRBV12-4, the J gene TRBJ1-2, with D unclear. Trimming stripped 3 bases from V and 2 bases from J, with 10 bases between. There are 14 residues in the CDR3. Here the CDR3 DNA reads TGTGCCAGCAGTTTCCACCTCAGCAACTATGGCTACACCTTC. Protein product: CASSFHLSNYGYTF.

This clonotype has a handful of counts. V gene TRBV25-1 combines with J gene TRBJ2-7; D is undetermined. Between the trimmed V and J ends, which lost 4 bases and 3 bases, there was a span of 7 bases. CDR1 is MGHDK and CDR2 is SYGVNS in the germline V gene. The CDR3 covers 12 residues. In DNA form, the CDR3 reads TGTGCCAGCAGTGGACACGTCTACGAGCAGTACTTC. It encodes CASSGHVYEQYF.

In its sample, this clonotype was seen many times. The V gene is TRBV29-1, the J gene TRBJ1-1, with 8 bases aligning to TRBD1. The CDR3 has 13 residues. Trimming removed 7 bases from V and 5 bases from J; junction bases left unmatched: 9. Per the germline V gene, CDR1 is SQVTM and CDR2 is ANQGSEA. CDR3 nucleotides: TGCAGCGGGTTAGGACAGGGTAGAACTGAAGCTTTCTTT. It translates to CSGLGQGRTEAFF. Based on the CDR3 plus reference TRBV29-1 and TRBJ1-1, the full variable domain is SAVISQKPSRDICQRGTSLTIQCQVDSQVTMMFWYRQQPGQSLTLIATANQGSEATYESGFVIDKFPISRPNLTFSTLTVSNMSPEDSSIYLCSGLGQGRTEAFFGQGTRLTVV.

The rearrangement links TRBV19 to TRBJ2-3; 9 bases align to TRBD2. Germline CDR1 and CDR2: LNHDA and SQIVND (reference sequence). The CDR3 covers 16 residues. J was trimmed by 4 bases and V by 7 bases; bases with no gene match: 12. The CDR3 is CASTKASSGSADTQYF. In nucleotides, the CDR3 is TGTGCCAGTACCAAAGCGAGTAGCGGGAGCGCAGATACGCAGTATTTT.

This clonotype was counted between two and nine times. The CDR3 DNA is TGTGCCACCAGCAGAGGACTAGCGGGAAGGACAGATACGCAGTATTTT. Its translation is CATSRGLAGRTDTQYF. This sequence joins TRBV15 and TRBJ2-3; 11 bases map to TRBD2. CDR3 length equals 16 residues. Germline CDR1 reads LNHNV; CDR2 reads YYDKDF (reference sequence). J was trimmed by 3 bases and V by 1 base; bases with no gene match: 3.

This clonotype was recorded at least ten times. This sequence joins TRBV24-1 and TRBJ2-3, with 11 bases that match TRBD2. The junction had 7 bases not matched to a gene; V was cut back by 1 base and J by 2 bases. CDR1 is KGHDR and CDR2 is SFDVKD in the germline V gene. CDR3 length: 18 amino acids. The CDR3 is CATSDFGTSGFYTDTQYF. The CDR3 DNA reads TGTGCCACCAGTGATTTTGGGACTAGCGGCTTTTACACAGATACGCAGTATTTT.

In its sample, this clonotype was seen many times. The rearrangement links TRBV15 to TRBJ2-5; D remains unclear. This CDR3 has 13 amino acids. The V end was cut by 0 bases, the J end by 5 bases, with 7 bases between. Germline V gene lookup returns CDR1 LNHNV and CDR2 YYDKDF (reference sequence). The CDR3 nucleotides are TGTGCCACCAGCAGAGATACCGGGGAGACCCAGTACTTC. Amino acids: CATSRDTGETQYF. Drawing the rest from reference TRBV15 and TRBJ2-5, the complete variable domain is DAMVIQNPRYQVTQFGKPVTLSCSQTLNHNVMYWYQQKSSQAPKLLFHYYDKDFNNEADTPDNFQSRRPNTSFCFLDIRSPGLGDTAMYLCATSRDTGETQYFGPGTRLLVL.

This clonotype has a handful of counts. The chain links TRBV19 to TRBJ2-1; 7 bases are a match to TRBD1. The CDR3 sequence is 14 residues long. CDR1 and CDR2 (germline): LNHDA, SQIVND (reference sequence). The V segment lost 4 bases and the J segment 7 bases; nucleotides outside the gene matches: 7. CDR3 sequence (DNA): TGTGCCAGTAGTACCCTGACAGGGCAAAATGAGCAGTTCTTC. It yields the protein CASSTLTGQNEQFF. Together with reference TRBV19 and TRBJ2-1, the CDR3 gives the full variable domain: DGGITQSPKYLFRKEGQNVTLSCEQNLNHDAMYWYRQDPGQGLRLIYYSQIVNDFQKGDIAEGYSVSREKKESFPLTVTSAQKNPTAFYLCASSTLTGQNEQFFGPGTRLTVL.

This clonotype was found many times. The chain has TRBV9 and TRBJ2-7; no reliable D call. Trimming stripped 0 bases from V and 4 bases from J, with 8 bases between. From germline, CDR1 is SGDLS and CDR2 YYNGEE. The CDR3 sequence is 13 residues long. CDR3 region: CASSVASVYEQYF. The DNA of the CDR3 is TGTGCCAGCAGCGTAGCGAGTGTTTACGAGCAGTACTTC.

The chain uses TRBV12-3 or TRBV12-4 and TRBJ2-2, with TRBD1 matching over 8 bases. The CDR3 is 14 residues long. V gave up 2 bases and J gave up 6 bases; unmatched junction bases: 2. CDR3 sequence reads: CASSLQGASGELFF. The CDR3 DNA reads as TGTGCCAGCAGTTTACAGGGGGCATCCGGGGAGCTGTTTTTT.

The chain recombines TRBV3-1 with TRBJ2-3, with D possibly TRBD2 on 5 matching bases. In germline, CDR1 is LGHDT, CDR2 YNNKEL (reference sequence). This CDR3 has 15 residues. V lost 6 bases and J lost 0, with 13 bases in between. The CDR3 protein is CASSPGLVSTDTQYF. As DNA, the CDR3 is TGTGCCAGCAGTCCTGGACTGGTTAGCACAGATACGCAGTATTTT.

Only a few counts were recorded for this clonotype. V and J are TRBV5-6 and TRBJ2-3, with D unresolved. Germline CDR1 and CDR2: SGHDT and YYEEEE. The V end lost 6 bases, the J end lost 5 bases, and 22 bases lay between the germline ends. This CDR3 has 16 amino acids. The CDR3 nucleotides are TGTGCCAGCACCCCCACGGAGCCCCAGTATGGAGATACGCAGTATTTT. This encodes CASTPTEPQYGDTQYF.

The rearrangement links TRBV4-3 to TRBJ1-4; D gene ambiguous. Germline V gene lookup returns CDR1 LGHNA and CDR2 YSLEER. There are 15 residues in the CDR3. Between the trimmed V and J ends, which lost 1 base and 5 bases, there was a span of 11 bases. CDR3 sequence reads: CASSQGSGKNEKLFF. CDR3 DNA sequence: TGCGCCAGCAGCCAAGGTTCGGGTAAAAATGAAAAACTGTTTTTT.

The chain joins TRBV12-3 or TRBV12-4 to TRBJ2-7; 8 positions match TRBD1. The CDR3 is 15 residues long. The ends lost 5 bases at V and 6 bases at J; junction bases unmatched: 12. As DNA, the CDR3 is TGTGCCAGCAGTAAAGGGACAGGCCTACAATCCGAGCAGTACTTC. Its protein product is CASSKGTGLQSEQYF.

This clonotype was detected a few times. V usage is TRBV3-1 and J usage is TRBJ2-2, with 11 bases lining up with TRBD2. The V and J ends lost 0 bases and 7 bases, in that order; junction bases with no gene match: 10. Germline CDR1 is LGHDT and CDR2 is YNNKEL (reference sequence). The CDR3 has 18 residues. The CDR3 nucleotides are TGTGCCAGCAGCCAAGATGGTATACTAGCGGGAGCGGGCGGGGAGCTGTTTTTT. This gives the protein CASSQDGILAGAGGELFF.